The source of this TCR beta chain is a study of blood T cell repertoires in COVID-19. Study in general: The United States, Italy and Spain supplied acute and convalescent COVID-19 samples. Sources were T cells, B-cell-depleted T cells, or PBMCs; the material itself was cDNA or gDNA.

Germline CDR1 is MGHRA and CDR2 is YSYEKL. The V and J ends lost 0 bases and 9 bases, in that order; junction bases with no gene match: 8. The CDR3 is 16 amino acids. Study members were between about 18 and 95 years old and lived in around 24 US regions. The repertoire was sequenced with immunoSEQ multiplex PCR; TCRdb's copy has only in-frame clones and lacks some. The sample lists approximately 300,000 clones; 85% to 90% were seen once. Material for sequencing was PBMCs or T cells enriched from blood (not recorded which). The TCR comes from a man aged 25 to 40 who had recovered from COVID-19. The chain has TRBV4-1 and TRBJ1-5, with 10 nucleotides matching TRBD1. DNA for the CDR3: TGCGCCAGCAGCCAAGATCCCGGGACAGGGGCGGGGCCCCAGCATTTT. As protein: CASSQDPGTGAGPQHF.